The present T cell receptor (beta chain) was sequenced within a study of beta chain features in type 1 diabetes. The whole isolated RNA underwent reverse transcription, so sequencing captured expressed TCRB transcripts. Profiling relied on immunoSEQ multiplex PCR, and the TCRdb table lists in-frame clones only, not all of them. This sample carries over 120,000 clones, roughly a tenth of them seen once, and the ten largest clones take around 1.2%. Per the germline V gene, CDR1 is GTSNPN and CDR2 is SVGIG (reference sequence). The CDR3 has 18 residues. V trimming: 0 bases; J trimming: 5 bases; junction bases outside the gene matches: 12.

The sample consisted of naive CD4+ T cells from blood. The rearrangement links TRBV30 to TRBJ1-6; 8 nucleotides line up with TRBD1. This TCR was recovered from a man aged 18 to 35 in good health. This chain's CDR3 is CAWSVLSYRGMNNSPLHF. DNA for the CDR3: TGTGCCTGGAGTGTACTCAGTTACAGGGGGATGAATAATTCACCCCTCCACTTT. Full variable domain (rest looked up from reference TRBV30 and TRBJ1-6): SQTIHQWPATLVQPVGSPLSLECTVEGTSNPNLYWYRQAAGRGLQLLFYSVGIGQISSEVPQNLSASRPQDRQFILSSKKLLLSDSGFYLCAWSVLSYRGMNNSPLHFGNGTRLTVT.